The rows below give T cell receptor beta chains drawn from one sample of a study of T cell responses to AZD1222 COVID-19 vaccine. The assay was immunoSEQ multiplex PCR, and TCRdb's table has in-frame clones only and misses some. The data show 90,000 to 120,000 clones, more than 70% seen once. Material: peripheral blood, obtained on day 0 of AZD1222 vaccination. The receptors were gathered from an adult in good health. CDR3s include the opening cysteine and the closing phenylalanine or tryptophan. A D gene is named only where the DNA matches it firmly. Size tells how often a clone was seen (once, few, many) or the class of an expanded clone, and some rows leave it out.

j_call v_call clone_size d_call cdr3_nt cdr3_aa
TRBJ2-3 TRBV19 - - TGTGCCAGTAGTATAGGGCGGTCAGATACGCAGTATTTT CASSIGRSDTQYF
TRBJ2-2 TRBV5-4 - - TGTGCCAGCAGCTTGGCAGGGGATAACACCGGGGAGCTGTTTTTT CASSLAGDNTGELFF
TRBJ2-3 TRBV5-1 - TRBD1 TGCGCCAGCAGCTTCGGACAGGGGACAGATACGCAGTATTTT CASSFGQGTDTQYF
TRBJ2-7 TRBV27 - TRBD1 TGTGCCAGCAGTTTATCCGGGACAGGGATCCGCGAGCAGTACTTC CASSLSGTGIREQYF
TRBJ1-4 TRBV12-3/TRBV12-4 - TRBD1 TGTGCCAGCAGGACTGGGACAGCTGAAAAACTGTTTTTT CASRTGTAEKLFF
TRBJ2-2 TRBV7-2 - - TGTGCCAGCGTTAGGGAGGAAACGAACACCGGGGAGCTGTTTTTT CASVREETNTGELFF
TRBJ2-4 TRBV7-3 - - TGTGCCAGCAGCTTACAGGGTGGCATAAAAAACATTCAGTACTTC CASSLQGGIKNIQYF
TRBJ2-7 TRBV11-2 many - TGTGCCAGCAGGCCTACTACCCTAGCCAGCTACTACGAGCAGTACTTC CASRPTTLASYYEQYF
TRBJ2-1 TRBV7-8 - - TGTGCCAGCAGCTTAAATTTGGTTTTTGAGCAGTTCTTC CASSLNLVFEQFF
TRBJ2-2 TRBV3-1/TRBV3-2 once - TGTGCCAGCAGTGACATCTTCACCGGGGAGCTGTTTTTT CASSDIFTGELFF
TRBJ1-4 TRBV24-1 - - TGTGCCACCAGTGCGATGAGGGATAAGGAAAAACTGTTTTTT CATSAMRDKEKLFF
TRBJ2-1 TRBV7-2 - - TGTGCCAGCAGCCCCTCCGCGGCCCCCTTTGAGCAGTTCTTC CASSPSAAPFEQFF
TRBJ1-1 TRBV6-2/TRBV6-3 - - TGTGCCAGCAGTTACTCGACCCAGGTCTTGAACACTGAAGCTTTCTTT CASSYSTQVLNTEAFF
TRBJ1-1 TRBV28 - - TGTGCCAGCGGTTGGACCGTGAACACTGAAGCTTTCTTT CASGWTVNTEAFF
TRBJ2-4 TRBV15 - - TGTGCCACCAGCAGAGATATTGGGGAGGGGGAAAACATTCAGTACTTC CATSRDIGEGENIQYF
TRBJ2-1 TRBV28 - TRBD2 TGTGCCAGCAGTAGGCTCGGGACTAGCGCTTACAATGAGCAGTTCTTC CASSRLGTSAYNEQFF
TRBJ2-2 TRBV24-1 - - TGTGCCACCAGTGCCCAACAGGGCGGGGGGAACACCGGGGAGCTGTTTTTT CATSAQQGGGNTGELFF
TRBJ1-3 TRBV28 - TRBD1 TGTGCCAGCAGCGTGGGACAGGCCGGGGCCACCATATATTTT CASSVGQAGATIYF
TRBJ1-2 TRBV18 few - TGTGCCAGCTCACCTACGCGCGACAGAACTCCCTATGGCTACACCTTC CASSPTRDRTPYGYTF
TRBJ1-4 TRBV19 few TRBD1 TGTGCCAGTAGTACCCGGACAGGAGGAAATGAAAAACTGTTTTTT CASSTRTGGNEKLFF
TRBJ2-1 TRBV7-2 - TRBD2 TGTGCCAGCAGCTTATTGAAAGCGGGAGCCCCCCATGAGCAGTTCTTC CASSLLKAGAPHEQFF
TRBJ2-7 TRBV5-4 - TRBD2 TGTGCCAGCAGAAGGGCAGCGGGAGGGCCCCACGAGCAGTACTTC CASRRAAGGPHEQYF
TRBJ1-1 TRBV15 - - TGTGCCACCAGCTCCCTAGCGGGGGCTGAAGCTTTCTTT CATSSLAGAEAFF
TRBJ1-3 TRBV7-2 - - TGTGCCAGCAGCTTAGCGGCAGGGGTGGACACCATATATTTT CASSLAAGVDTIYF
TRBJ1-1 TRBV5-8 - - TGTGCCAGCAGCTTGTTGGAGCACACTGAAGCTTTCTTT CASSLLEHTEAFF
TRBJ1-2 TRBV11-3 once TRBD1 TGTGCCAGCAGCTCCAGACAGGGGACAAGGCGCGCTAACTATGGCTACACCTTC CASSSRQGTRRANYGYTF
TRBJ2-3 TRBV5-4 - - TGTGCCAGCAGCTTTGCCCCAGATACGCAGTATTTT CASSFAPDTQYF
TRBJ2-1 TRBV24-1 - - TGTGCCATCACAGTGGGGGACACCCAGTTCTTC CAITVGDTQFF
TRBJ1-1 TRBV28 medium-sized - TGTGCCAGCAGTTCCCATAAGCCCCAAGCTTTCTTT CASSSHKPQAFF
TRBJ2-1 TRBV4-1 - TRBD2 TGCGCCAGCAGCCAGCCGGGACTAGCGGACAATGAGCAGTTCTTC CASSQPGLADNEQFF
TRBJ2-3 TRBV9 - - TGTGCCAGCAGCGGTAACCTGTTCACAGATACGCAGTATTTT CASSGNLFTDTQYF
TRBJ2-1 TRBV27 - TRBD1 TGTGCCAGCAGTTTGGAACAGGGGTTGAGCAATGAGCAGTTCTTC CASSLEQGLSNEQFF
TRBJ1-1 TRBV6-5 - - TGTGCCAGCTTATCGGTAGCCACTGAAGCTTTCTTT CASLSVATEAFF
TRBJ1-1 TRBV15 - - TGTGCCACCAGCAGAGGGACCCCACGGACTGAAGCTTTCTTT CATSRGTPRTEAFF
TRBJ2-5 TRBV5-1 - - TGCGCCAGCAGCTTGCAGGGGGAGACCCAGTACTTC CASSLQGETQYF
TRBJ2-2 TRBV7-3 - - TGTGCCAGCAGCCCCCAGACAGGATACACCGGGGAGCTGTTTTTT CASSPQTGYTGELFF
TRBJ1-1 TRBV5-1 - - TGCGCCAGCAGCTTGGTACGAGGGTACACTGAAGCTTTCTTT CASSLVRGYTEAFF
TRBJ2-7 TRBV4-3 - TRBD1 TGCGCCAGCAGCCGCACCCCCGGGACAGGAATCTACGAGCAGTACTTC CASSRTPGTGIYEQYF
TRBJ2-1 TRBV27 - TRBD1 TGTGCCACCCTGTCAACAGGGGCCCCACGCGGCAATGAGCAGTTCTTC CATLSTGAPRGNEQFF
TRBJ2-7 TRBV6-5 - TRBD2 TGTGCCAGCAGTTACCGTAGCGGGGGAGCCTACGAGCAGTACTTC CASSYRSGGAYEQYF
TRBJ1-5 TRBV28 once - TGTGCCAGCACCTTGGGTCCGGGTAGTCAGCCCCAGCATTTT CASTLGPGSQPQHF
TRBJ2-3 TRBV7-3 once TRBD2 TGTGCCAGCAGCTGGGGACTAGCGGGAGGGGTAGATACGCAGTATTTT CASSWGLAGGVDTQYF
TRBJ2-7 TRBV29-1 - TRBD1 TGCAGCGTTGGGGGACAGGCAAACTACGAGCAGTACTTC CSVGGQANYEQYF
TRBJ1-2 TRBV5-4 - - TGTGCCAGCAGCCCCCCGAGGGCCGTTAACTATGGCTACACCTTC CASSPPRAVNYGYTF
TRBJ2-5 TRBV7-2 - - TGTGCCAGCAGCCCCTCGAACAGGCAGGGTGAGACCCAGTACTTC CASSPSNRQGETQYF
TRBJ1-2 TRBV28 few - TGTGCCAGCAGTTTAAGCGAGGGTATCAACTATGGCTACACCTTC CASSLSEGINYGYTF
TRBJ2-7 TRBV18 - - TGTGCCAGCTCACCACGGGAAGGGGGCTACGAGCAGTACTTC CASSPREGGYEQYF
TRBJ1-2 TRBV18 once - TGTGCCAGCTCACCACCGGATCGGAGTGGCTACACCTTC CASSPPDRSGYTF
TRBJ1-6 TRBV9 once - TGTGCCAGCAGCGCTGCGAGGGACGCCTATAATTCACCCCTCCACTTT CASSAARDAYNSPLHF
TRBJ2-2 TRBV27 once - TGTGCCACTAACTCAGGATGGGCGAACACCGGGGAGCTGTTTTTT CATNSGWANTGELFF
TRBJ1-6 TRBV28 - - TGTGCCAGCAGTTTAAGAGGCAGTAGGCGCGGCTCCTATAATTCACCCCTCCACTTT CASSLRGSRRGSYNSPLHF
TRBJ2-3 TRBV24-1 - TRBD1 TGTGCCACCAGTGAAGCCGGGACAGGGGGCGCAGATACGCAGTATTTT CATSEAGTGGADTQYF
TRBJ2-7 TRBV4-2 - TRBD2 TGTGCCAGCAGCCAAGAGGGCTCGGGACTAATCAACGAGCAGTACTTC CASSQEGSGLINEQYF
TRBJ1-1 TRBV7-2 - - TGTGCCAGCAGATCACCGGGACGGGTGAACACTGAAGCTTTCTTT CASRSPGRVNTEAFF
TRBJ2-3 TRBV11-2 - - TGTGCCAGCAGCTTGGGCGGGGCTAGCGGCACAGATACGCAGTATTTT CASSLGGASGTDTQYF
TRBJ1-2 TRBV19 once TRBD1 TGTGCCAGTAGTATAGATCACCCGACAGGGCATGGCTACACCTTC CASSIDHPTGHGYTF
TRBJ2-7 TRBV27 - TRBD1 TGTGCCAGCAGTTTATCAATTCGACAGGGCTACGAGCAGTACTTC CASSLSIRQGYEQYF
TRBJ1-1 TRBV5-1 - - TGCGCCAGCAGCTTGTTCCAGGGCCTGAACACTGAAGCTTTCTTT CASSLFQGLNTEAFF
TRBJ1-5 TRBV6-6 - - TGTGCCAGCAGTTACGATGACAGGAATCAGCCCCAGCATTTT CASSYDDRNQPQHF